This entry lists 20 T cell receptor beta chains sequenced from one sample in a study of cytomegalovirus exposure and HLA in healthy donors. 60 Vbeta and 13 Jbeta primers were used in PCR. Measured with immunoSEQ multiplex PCR; TCRdb has only the in-frame clones, and not every one. The sample shows more than 65,000 clones, 74% of them seen only once. Material for sequencing was PBMCs. The receptors shown here come from a woman aged 55-70 years in good health and CMV-seropositive.

A few counts support this clone. The chain uses TRBV5-5 and TRBJ1-5, with no clear D. This CDR3 contains 12 residues. Germline V lookup: CDR1 SGHKS, CDR2 YYEKEE (reference sequence). Trimming took off 1 base at V and 8 bases at J, with 7 bases between the two ends. The CDR3 bases are TGTGCCAGCAGCTTGCTCGGAGAGCCCCAGCATTTT. It codes for CASSLLGEPQHF.

This clone was counted a few times. This chain joins TRBV11-2 and TRBJ2-5, with D perhaps TRBD1 (6 bases). Trimming took 4 bases from V and 5 from J, leaving 11 bases between them. Germline assignment: CDR1 SGHAT and CDR2 FQNNGV. The CDR3 has 13 residues. The CDR3 nucleotides read TGTGCCAGCAGCTGGGACACCCGGGAGACCCAGTACTTC. Protein: CASSWDTRETQYF.

This clone showed up just once. V and J are TRBV2 and TRBJ2-1, with 9 bases lining up with TRBD2. This CDR3 comprises 15 residues. Per germline, CDR1 SNHLY and CDR2 FYNNEI. After removal of 10 bases from V and 5 bases from J, the junction contained 12 bases not matched to a gene. In nucleotides, the CDR3 is TGTGCCACCCTCAATAGCGGGGGCCCTAACAATGAGCAGTTCTTC. This encodes CATLNSGGPNNEQFF.

This chain connects TRBV6-6 to TRBJ1-5; possibly TRBD1 for D (6 bases). The CDR3 runs to 13 residues. Trimming removed 5 bases at V and 6 bases at J, with 11 bases between. CDR1 and CDR2 from the germline V gene are MNHNY and SVGAGI (reference sequence). CDR3 amino acids: CASSPGQGQPQHF. CDR3 in DNA: TGTGCCAGCAGTCCGGGACAAGGTCAGCCCCAGCATTTT.

This clone came up once. V and J are TRBV11-2 and TRBJ1-2; TRBD1 matches 8 bases. Germline V gives CDR1 SGHAT, CDR2 FQNNGV. V shed 2 bases, J shed 8 bases, and the junction held 10 bases outside the gene matches. The CDR3 contains 15 residues. CDR3 DNA sequence: TGTGCCAGCAGCTTATCCGGGGACAGGCTAAGAGGCTACACCTTC. This codes for CASSLSGDRLRGYTF.

The rearrangement joins TRBV30 to TRBJ2-2, with D possibly matching TRBD1 (5 bases). V gave up 3 bases and J gave up 4 bases, with 12 bases separating them. The CDR3 sequence is 14 residues long. The germline gives CDR1 GTSNPN, CDR2 SVGIG (reference sequence). CDR3 DNA sequence: TGTGCCTGGAGATGGCAGGGCGGCACCGGGGAGCTGTTTTTT. It translates to CAWRWQGGTGELFF.

The chain is built from TRBV6-1 and TRBJ1-5, with D perhaps matching TRBD1 (5 bases). The CDR3 loop spans 15 amino acids. Between the trimmed V and J ends, which lost 5 bases and 5 bases, there was a span of 16 bases. Germline CDR1 and CDR2: MNHNS and SASEGT. CDR3 nucleotide sequence: TGTGCCAGCAGTTTTGGAAGCAGGGCGGATCAGCCCCAGCATTTT. Its translation is CASSFGSRADQPQHF.

As to this clone: Other DNA sequences in the same sample also yield this CDR3. The V and J genes are TRBV30 and TRBJ2-1, with 7 bases matching TRBD2. The germline V gene has CDR1 GTSNPN and CDR2 SVGIG (reference sequence). V lost 2 bases to trimming and J lost 4 bases; unmatched junction nucleotides: 8. The CDR3 totals 15 residues. This chain's CDR3 is CAWSRRELYYNEQFF. The CDR3 region has the DNA TGTGCCTGGAGTAGGCGGGAGTTGTATTACAATGAGCAGTTCTTC. Using reference TRBV30 and TRBJ2-1 for the parts outside the CDR3, the full variable domain is SQTIHQWPATLVQPVGSPLSLECTVEGTSNPNLYWYRQAAGRGLQLLFYSVGIGQISSEVPQNLSASRPQDRQFILSSKKLLLSDSGFYLCAWSRRELYYNEQFFGPGTRLTVL.

CDR3 residues: CASSPSSGGVFNEQFF. The CDR3 DNA reads as TGTGCCAGCAGCCCTTCAAGCGGGGGGGTTTTTAATGAGCAGTTCTTC. The rearrangement links TRBV5-4 to TRBJ2-1; 10 bases match TRBD2. Germline V gene lookup returns CDR1 SGHNT and CDR2 YYREEE (reference sequence). The J segment lost 7 bases and the V segment lost 4 bases, leaving 11 bases of the junction unmatched. The CDR3 runs 16 residues. Based on the CDR3 plus reference TRBV5-4 and TRBJ2-1, the full variable domain is ETGVTQSPTHLIKTRGQQVTLRCSSQSGHNTVSWYQQALGQGPQFIFQYYREEENGRGNFPPRFSGLQFPNYSSELNVNALELDDSALYLCASSPSSGGVFNEQFFGPGTRLTVL.

This sequence joins TRBV9 and TRBJ1-1; D gene uncertain. CDR3 length: 17 amino acids. V was trimmed by 1 base and J by 0 bases, leaving 16 bases between them. CDR1 and CDR2 (germline): SGDLS, YYNGEE. CDR3 sequence reads: CASSVSPRRVMNTEAFF. CDR3 in DNA: TGTGCCAGCAGCGTATCCCCACGGAGGGTCATGAACACTGAAGCTTTCTTT.

This clone showed up just a few times. The gene calls are TRBV5-1 and TRBJ2-6; TRBD1 might be the D (9 bases). The V end was cut by 4 bases, the J end by 3 bases, with 17 bases between. The CDR3 length is 17 residues. CDR1 SGHRS and CDR2 YFSETQ come from the germline V gene. The CDR3 nucleotides read TGCGCCAGCAGCCCTGGGACAGGGACTAGTGGGGCCAACGTCCTGACTTTC. It translates to CASSPGTGTSGANVLTF.

The V gene is TRBV7-9, the J gene TRBJ1-6; 10 positions agree with TRBD1. The CDR3 consists of 15 residues. CDR1 is SEHNR, CDR2 FQNEAQ, per germline (reference sequence). V dropped 1 base and J dropped 9; count of bases not matched to a gene: 3. This CDR3 reads CASSLGQGAGSPLHF. The CDR3 bases are TGTGCCAGCAGCTTAGGACAGGGGGCCGGTTCACCCCTCCACTTT.

The chain has TRBV7-9 and TRBJ2-1, with a possible D match to TRBD2 (7 bases). Trimming removed 3 bases from V and 7 bases from J, with 16 bases in between. The CDR3 is 15 residues long. Germline CDR1 is SEHNR and CDR2 is FQNEAQ (reference sequence). The CDR3 DNA reads TGTGCCAGCAGCTTGGGGGGGATACAGGGAAATGAGCAGTTCTTC. This codes for CASSLGGIQGNEQFF.

CDR3 sequence reads: CASSGGLNQETQYF. The CDR3, as DNA: TGCGCCAGCAGCGGGGGACTAAACCAAGAGACCCAGTACTTC. The chain carries TRBV5-1 and TRBJ2-5; the match to TRBD2 covers 7 bases. Losses at the gene ends were 4 bases for V and 0 bases for J; bases not matched to a gene: 3. This CDR3 region has 14 residues. Germline values: CDR1 SGHRS, CDR2 YFSETQ.

The genes are TRBV5-1 and TRBJ2-5, with D possibly being TRBD2 (5 bases). The V gene lost 4 bases and the J gene lost 7 bases, with 11 bases spanning the gap. The CDR3 covers 12 residues. Germline CDR1 SGHRS, CDR2 YFSETQ. DNA of the CDR3: TGCGCCAGCAGCCCCACCGCGGGGACCCAGTACTTC. This gives the protein CASSPTAGTQYF.

This clone was detected a few times. J is TRBJ1-1 and V is TRBV18; no clear D. CDR1 and CDR2 (germline): KGHSH, LQKENI. Trimming removed 0 bases from V and 0 bases from J, with 5 bases in between. CDR3 size: 14 residues. In nucleotides, the CDR3 is TGTGCCAGCTCACCACCTCTTCTGAACACTGAAGCTTTCTTT. It specifies CASSPPLLNTEAFF.

V usage is TRBV18 and J usage is TRBJ2-5, with 8 bases matching TRBD2. This CDR3 is built from 18 residues. Trimming at V came to 0 bases and at J to 5 bases, leaving 14 bases not matched to a gene. The germline V gene has CDR1 KGHSH and CDR2 LQKENI. CDR3 DNA: TGTGCCAGCTCACCACCGGTCCGAAGCGGGGGATCCGGGGAGACCCAGTACTTC. Encoded protein: CASSPPVRSGGSGETQYF.

V is TRBV6-5 and J is TRBJ1-1; no firm D call. V dropped 11 bases and J dropped 3 bases, with 13 bases sitting between them. Germline-derived CDR1 and CDR2 are MNHEY and SVGAGI. The CDR3 is made up of 12 amino acids. DNA for the CDR3: TGTGCCGTCGGAGGTAGGGACACTGAAGCTTTCTTT. It codes for CAVGGRDTEAFF.

This clone occurred a few times. The chain couples TRBV4-1 to TRBJ2-1; the match to TRBD2 covers 8 bases. This CDR3 has 17 residues. With V trimmed by 0 bases and J by 0 bases, 4 bases remained unmatched. Germline V lookup: CDR1 MGHRA, CDR2 YSYEKL. CDR3: CASSQDGSGGSYNEQFF. DNA of the CDR3: TGCGCCAGCAGCCAAGATGGAAGCGGGGGCTCCTACAATGAGCAGTTCTTC.

Concerning this clone: Here the CDR3 omits its conserved ending phenylalanine or tryptophan, so a read error is the likely source. The chain uses TRBV5-5 and TRBJ1-1; 7 nucleotides match TRBD1. This CDR3 has 16 amino acids. V dropped 0 bases and J dropped 4; count of bases not matched to a gene: 9. Germline V gene lookup returns CDR1 SGHKS and CDR2 YYEKEE (reference sequence). The CDR3 loop reads CASSLGGGARPTEAFV. CDR3 coding DNA: TGTGCCAGCAGCTTGGGAGGGGGCGCACGTCCCACTGAAGCTTTCGTT.